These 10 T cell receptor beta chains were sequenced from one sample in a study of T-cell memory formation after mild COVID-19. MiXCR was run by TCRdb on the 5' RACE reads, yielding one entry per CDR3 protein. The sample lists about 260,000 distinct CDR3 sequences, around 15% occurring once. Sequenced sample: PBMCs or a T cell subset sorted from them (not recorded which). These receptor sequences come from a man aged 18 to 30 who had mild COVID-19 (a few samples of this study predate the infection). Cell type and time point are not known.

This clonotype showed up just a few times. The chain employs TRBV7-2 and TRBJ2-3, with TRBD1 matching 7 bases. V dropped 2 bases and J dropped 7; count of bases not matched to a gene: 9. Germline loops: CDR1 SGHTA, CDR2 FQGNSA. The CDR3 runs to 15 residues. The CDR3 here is CASSLSSRGLYTQYF. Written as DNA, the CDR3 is TGTGCCAGCAGCTTATCAAGCAGGGGGTTATATACGCAGTATTTT.

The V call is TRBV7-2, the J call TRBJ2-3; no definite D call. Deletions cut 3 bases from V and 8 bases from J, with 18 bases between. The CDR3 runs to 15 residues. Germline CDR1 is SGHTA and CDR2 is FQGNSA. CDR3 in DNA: TGTGCCAGCAGCTTTGGCGGTGTCCGCCTAGGTACGCAGTATTTT. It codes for CASSFGGVRLGTQYF. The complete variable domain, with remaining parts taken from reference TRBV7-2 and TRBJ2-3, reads GAGVSQSPSNKVTEKGKDVELRCDPISGHTALYWYRQSLGQGLEFLIYFQGNSAPDKSGLPSDRFSAERTGGSVSTLTIQRTQQEDSAVYLCASSFGGVRLGTQYFGPGTRLTVL.

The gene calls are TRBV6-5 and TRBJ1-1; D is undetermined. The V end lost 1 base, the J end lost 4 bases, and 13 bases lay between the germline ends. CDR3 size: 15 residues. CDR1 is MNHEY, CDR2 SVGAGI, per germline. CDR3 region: CASSYLSPTSTEAFF. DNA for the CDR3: TGTGCCAGCAGTTACTTAAGCCCCACCTCCACTGAAGCTTTCTTT.

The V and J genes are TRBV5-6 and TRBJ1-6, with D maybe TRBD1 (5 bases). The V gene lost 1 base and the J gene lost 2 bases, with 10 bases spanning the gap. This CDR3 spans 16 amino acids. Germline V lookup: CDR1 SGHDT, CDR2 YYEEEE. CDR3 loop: CASSLMSTAYNSPLHF. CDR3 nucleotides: TGTGCCAGCAGCTTGATGTCGACAGCCTATAATTCACCCCTCCACTTT.

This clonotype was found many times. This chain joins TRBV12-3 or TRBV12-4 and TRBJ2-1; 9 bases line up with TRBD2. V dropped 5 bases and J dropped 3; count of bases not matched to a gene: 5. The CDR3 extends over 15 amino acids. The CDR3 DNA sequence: TGTGCCAGCAGTGATAGCGGGGGTTACTACAATGAGCAGTTCTTC. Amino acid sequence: CASSDSGGYYNEQFF.

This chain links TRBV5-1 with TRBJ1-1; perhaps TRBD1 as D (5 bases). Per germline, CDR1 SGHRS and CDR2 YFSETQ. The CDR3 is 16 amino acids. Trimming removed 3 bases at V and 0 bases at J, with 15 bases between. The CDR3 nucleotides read TGCGCCAGCAGCTCCTTCAGCGGGGGTATGAACACTGAAGCTTTCTTT. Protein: CASSSFSGGMNTEAFF.

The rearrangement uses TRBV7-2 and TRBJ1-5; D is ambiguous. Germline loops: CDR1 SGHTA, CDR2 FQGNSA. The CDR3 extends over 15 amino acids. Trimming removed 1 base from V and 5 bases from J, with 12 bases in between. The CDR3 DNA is TGTGCCAGCAGCTTAGTAGCTAGCAGTTATCAGCCCCAGCATTTT. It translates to CASSLVASSYQPQHF.

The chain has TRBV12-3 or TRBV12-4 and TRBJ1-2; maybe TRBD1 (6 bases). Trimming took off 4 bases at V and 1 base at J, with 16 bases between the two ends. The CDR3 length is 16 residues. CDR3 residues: CASSSVRGNRNYGYTF. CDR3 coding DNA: TGTGCCAGCAGTTCAGTCAGGGGAAATCGTAACTATGGCTACACCTTC.

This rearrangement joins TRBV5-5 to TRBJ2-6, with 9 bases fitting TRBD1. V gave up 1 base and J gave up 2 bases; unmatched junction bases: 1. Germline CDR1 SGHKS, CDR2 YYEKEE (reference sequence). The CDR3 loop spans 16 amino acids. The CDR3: CASSLTGGAGANVLTF. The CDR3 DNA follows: TGTGCCAGCAGCTTGACAGGGGGCGCTGGGGCCAACGTCCTGACTTTC.

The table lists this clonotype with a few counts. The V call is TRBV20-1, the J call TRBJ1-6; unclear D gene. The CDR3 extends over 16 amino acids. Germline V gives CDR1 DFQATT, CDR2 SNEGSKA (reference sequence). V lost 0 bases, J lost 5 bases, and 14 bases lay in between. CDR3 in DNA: TGCAGTGCTAGAGAAATTGGGGATTGGAATAATTCACCCCTCCACTTT. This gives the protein CSAREIGDWNNSPLHF.